This TCR beta chain was captured by sequencing in a study of T cells in Graves' hyperthyroidism and ophthalmopathy. Study-wide context: Prior to any treatment, at the point of initial diagnosis, peripheral blood was collected.

CDR3 length: 16 residues. TCR beta CDR3 sequences were amplified from RNA transcripts. The TCR CDR3 was amplified in a first-round RT-PCR using the HTBI primer set. MiXCR, run by TCRdb on the multiplex PCR reads, gives a single entry per CDR3 protein. Among roughly 380,000 distinct CDR3 sequences, around 13% were seen once, and the ten largest hold more than 4.5%. As concerns this clonotype: This could be a read error, since a much larger clone is one nucleotide away.

Material: blood. The TCR was taken from a woman aged 18-29 years with Graves' hyperthyroidism. V gene TRBV3-2 combines with J gene TRBJ2-2; TRBD1, the table's D call, lacks a check against the DNA. TRBV3-2 is a documented pseudogene. The CDR3 DNA reads TGTGCCAGCAGCCAAGCATCCGGGGCAACCACCGGGGAGCTGTTTTTT. Amino acid sequence: CASSQASGATTGELFF.